This T cell receptor (beta chain) was identified during a study of cytomegalovirus exposure and HLA in healthy donors. Study summary: Among the approximately 400 genotyped donors, approximately 82% were placed in the Caucasian-associated ancestry cluster.

Primers for the PCR totalled 60 Vbeta and 13 Jbeta. Method: immunoSEQ multiplex PCR; TCRdb's copy keeps in-frame clones and lacks some. The sample records 200,000 to 300,000 clones, over 70% being singletons. Germline-derived CDR1 and CDR2 are SGHRS and YFSETQ. The V segment lost 8 bases and the J segment 7 bases; nucleotides outside the gene matches: 14. This CDR3 region has 15 residues. The sequence came from a woman aged 55-69 years in good health and CMV-seropositive. Sequenced material: PBMCs. J is TRBJ2-1 and V is TRBV5-1; 8 nucleotides match TRBD1. CDR3 protein: CASRPQGARVNEQFF. The CDR3 DNA is TGCGCCAGTCGCCCTCAGGGGGCGAGGGTTAATGAGCAGTTCTTC.